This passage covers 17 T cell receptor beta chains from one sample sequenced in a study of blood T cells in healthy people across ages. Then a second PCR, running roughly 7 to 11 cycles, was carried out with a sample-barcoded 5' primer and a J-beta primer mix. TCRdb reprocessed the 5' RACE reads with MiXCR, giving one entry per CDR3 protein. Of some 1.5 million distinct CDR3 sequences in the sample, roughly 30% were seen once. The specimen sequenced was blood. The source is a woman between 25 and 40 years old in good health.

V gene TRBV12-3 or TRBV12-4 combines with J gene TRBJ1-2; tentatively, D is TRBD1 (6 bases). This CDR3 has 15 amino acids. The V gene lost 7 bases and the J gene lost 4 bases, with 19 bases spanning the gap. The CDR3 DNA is TGTGCCAGCACCTTAAGACCCGACAGGACCTATGGCTACACCTTC. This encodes CASTLRPDRTYGYTF.

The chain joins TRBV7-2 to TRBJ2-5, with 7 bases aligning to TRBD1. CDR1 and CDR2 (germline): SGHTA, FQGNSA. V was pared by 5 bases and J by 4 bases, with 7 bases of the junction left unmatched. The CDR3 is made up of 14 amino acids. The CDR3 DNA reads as TGTGCCAGCAGCCCAGGACAGGTTGGAGAGACCCAGTACTTC. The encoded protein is CASSPGQVGETQYF.

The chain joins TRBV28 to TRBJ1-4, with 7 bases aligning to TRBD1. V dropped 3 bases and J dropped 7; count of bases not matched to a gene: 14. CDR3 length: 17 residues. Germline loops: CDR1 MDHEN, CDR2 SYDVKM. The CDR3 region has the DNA TGTGCCAGCAGTTTCGCGGGGGGTCAGGGGGAAGGTGAAAAACTGTTTTTT. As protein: CASSFAGGQGEGEKLFF. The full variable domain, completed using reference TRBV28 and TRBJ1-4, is DVKVTQSSRYLVKRTGEKVFLECVQDMDHENMFWYRQDPGLGLRLIYFSYDVKMKEKGDIPEGYSVSREKKERFSLILESASTNQTSMYLCASSFAGGQGEGEKLFFGSGTQLSVL.

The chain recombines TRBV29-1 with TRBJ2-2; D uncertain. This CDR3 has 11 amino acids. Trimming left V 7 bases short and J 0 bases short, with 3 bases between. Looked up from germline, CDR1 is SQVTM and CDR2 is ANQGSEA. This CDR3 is CSAANTGELFF. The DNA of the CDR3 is TGCAGCGCAGCGAACACCGGGGAGCTGTTTTTT.

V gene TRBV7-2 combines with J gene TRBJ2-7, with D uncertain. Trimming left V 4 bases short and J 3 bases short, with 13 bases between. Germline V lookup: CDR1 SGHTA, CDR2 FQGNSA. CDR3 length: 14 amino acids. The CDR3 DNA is TGTGCCAGCAGCTCAGATTTTCAACTCTACGAGCAGTACTTC. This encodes CASSSDFQLYEQYF.

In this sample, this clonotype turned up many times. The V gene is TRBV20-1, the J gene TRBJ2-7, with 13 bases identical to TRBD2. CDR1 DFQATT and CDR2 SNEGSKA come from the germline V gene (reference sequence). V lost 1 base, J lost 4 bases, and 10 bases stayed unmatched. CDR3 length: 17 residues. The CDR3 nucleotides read TGCAGTGCTAGAGGGAAACTTGGGACTAGCGGGATTTACGAGCAGTACTTC. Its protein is CSARGKLGTSGIYEQYF.

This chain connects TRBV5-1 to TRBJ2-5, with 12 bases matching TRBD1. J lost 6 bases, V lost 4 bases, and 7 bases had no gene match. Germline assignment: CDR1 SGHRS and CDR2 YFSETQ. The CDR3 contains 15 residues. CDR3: CASSVAGTGGQTQYF. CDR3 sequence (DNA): TGCGCCAGCAGCGTAGCAGGGACAGGGGGCCAGACCCAGTACTTC.

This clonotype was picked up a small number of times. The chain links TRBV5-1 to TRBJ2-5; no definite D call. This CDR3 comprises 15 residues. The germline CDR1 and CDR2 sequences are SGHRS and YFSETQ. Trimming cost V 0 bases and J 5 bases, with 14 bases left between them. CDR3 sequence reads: CASSLGSRNKETQYF. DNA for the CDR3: TGCGCCAGCAGCTTGGGGTCCCGGAATAAGGAGACCCAGTACTTC.

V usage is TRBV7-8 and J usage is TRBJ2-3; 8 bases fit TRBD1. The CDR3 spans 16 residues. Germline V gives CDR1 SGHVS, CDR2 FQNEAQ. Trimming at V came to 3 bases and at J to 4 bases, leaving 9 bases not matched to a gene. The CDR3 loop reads CASSFVWTGKADTQYF. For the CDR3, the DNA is TGTGCCAGCAGCTTCGTATGGACAGGGAAGGCAGATACGCAGTATTTT.

The CDR3: CAWRLAGAQETQYF. DNA of the CDR3: TGTGCCTGGCGTCTCGCGGGAGCCCAAGAGACCCAGTACTTC. The chain is built from TRBV30 and TRBJ2-5; 7 bases are shared with TRBD2. After removal of 5 bases from V and 1 base from J, the junction contained 7 bases not matched to a gene. The V gene's germline CDR1 is GTSNPN and CDR2 SVGIG (reference sequence). The CDR3 contains 14 residues.

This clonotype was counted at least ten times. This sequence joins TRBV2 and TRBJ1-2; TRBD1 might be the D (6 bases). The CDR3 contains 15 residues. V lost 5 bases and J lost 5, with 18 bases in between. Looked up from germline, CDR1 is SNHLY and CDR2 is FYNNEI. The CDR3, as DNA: TGTGCCAGCAGTCCCACAGGGATTCCCTATTATGGCTACACCTTC. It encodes CASSPTGIPYYGYTF.

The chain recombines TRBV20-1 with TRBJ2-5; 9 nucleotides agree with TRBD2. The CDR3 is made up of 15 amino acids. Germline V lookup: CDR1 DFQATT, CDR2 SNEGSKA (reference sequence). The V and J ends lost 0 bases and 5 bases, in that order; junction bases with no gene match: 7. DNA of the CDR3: TGCAGTGCTAGAGAGGCGGGGGGGCACGGGGAGACCCAGTACTTC. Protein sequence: CSAREAGGHGETQYF.

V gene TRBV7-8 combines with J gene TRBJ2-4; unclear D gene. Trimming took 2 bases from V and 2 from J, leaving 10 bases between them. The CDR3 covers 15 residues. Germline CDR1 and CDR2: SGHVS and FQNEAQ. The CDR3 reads CASSLSRRTKNIQYF. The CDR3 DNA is TGTGCCAGCAGCTTATCGCGACGTACCAAAAACATTCAGTACTTC.

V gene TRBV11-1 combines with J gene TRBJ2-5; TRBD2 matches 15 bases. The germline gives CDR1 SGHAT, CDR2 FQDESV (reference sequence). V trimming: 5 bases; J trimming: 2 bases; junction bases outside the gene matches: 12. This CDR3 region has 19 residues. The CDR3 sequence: CASSPPQGLAGGIQETQYF. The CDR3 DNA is TGTGCCAGCAGCCCCCCCCAGGGACTAGCGGGAGGCATACAAGAGACCCAGTACTTC.

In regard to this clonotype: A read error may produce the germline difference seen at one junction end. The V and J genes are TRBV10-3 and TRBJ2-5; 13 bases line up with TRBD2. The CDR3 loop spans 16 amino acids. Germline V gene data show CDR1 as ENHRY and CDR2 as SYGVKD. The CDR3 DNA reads TGTGCCATCAGTGAGTCGACTAGCGGGGGGATCGAGACCCACTACTTC. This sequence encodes CAISESTSGGIETHYF.

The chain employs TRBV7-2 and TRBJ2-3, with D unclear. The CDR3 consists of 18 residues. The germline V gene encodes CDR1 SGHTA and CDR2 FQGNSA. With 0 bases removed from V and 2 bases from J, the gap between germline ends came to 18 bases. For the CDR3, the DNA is TGTGCCAGCAGCTTAGCGCTGGCTAGTTCGCGAGTCACAGATACGCAGTATTTT. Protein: CASSLALASSRVTDTQYF.

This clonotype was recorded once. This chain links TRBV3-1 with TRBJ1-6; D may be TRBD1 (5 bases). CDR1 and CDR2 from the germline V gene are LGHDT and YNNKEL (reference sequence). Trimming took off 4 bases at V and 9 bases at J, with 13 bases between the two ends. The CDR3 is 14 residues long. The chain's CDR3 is CASSLRDQISPLHF. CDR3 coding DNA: TGTGCCAGCAGCCTCCGGGACCAGATTTCACCCCTCCACTTT.